The 26 T cell receptor beta chains below were found in one sample sequenced in a study of a mutant IDH1 vaccine in newly diagnosed glioma. Antigen specificity for these receptors is unknown. Regarding time point: week 35, safety follow-up. It was 300 ug of mutant IDH1 20-mer peptide that made up each vaccine dose, given with topical imiquimod. Assay: immunoSEQ multiplex PCR; the TCRdb copy retains only in-frame clones and omits some. The data show 34,000 or so clones, approximately 80% seen once. Sequenced material: PBMCs, taken from a glioma patient whose treatment included an IDH1 peptide vaccine. The receptors here all came from a man in his thirties or forties with glioma.

The chain recombines TRBV18 with TRBJ1-1; D gene unclear. With 1 base removed from V and 3 bases from J, the gap between germline ends came to 9 bases. The CDR3 extends over 14 amino acids. From germline, CDR1 is KGHSH and CDR2 LQKENI. The CDR3: CASSPREGDTEAFF. In nucleotides, the CDR3 is TGTGCCAGCTCACCACGTGAGGGTGACACTGAAGCTTTCTTT.

This chain joins TRBV5-1 and TRBJ2-2; TRBD2 aligns across 12 bases. CDR3 size: 15 residues. CDR1 SGHRS and CDR2 YFSETQ come from the germline V gene. With 2 bases clipped from V and 6 bases from J, the junction kept 2 bases outside the gene matches. The CDR3 protein is CASSLLAGGPGELFF. In DNA form, the CDR3 reads TGCGCCAGCAGCTTACTAGCGGGAGGCCCCGGGGAGCTGTTTTTT.

The chain employs TRBV12-5 and TRBJ2-1; D gene ambiguous. CDR1 and CDR2 from the germline V gene are LGHNT and FRNRAP. This CDR3 has 14 amino acids. V was clipped by 1 base and J by 0 bases, with 4 bases between them. DNA for the CDR3: TGTGCTAGTGGTTTGGGACTCTCCTACAATGAGCAGTTCTTC. It is translated as CASGLGLSYNEQFF. Together with reference TRBV12-5 and TRBJ2-1, the CDR3 gives the full variable domain: DARVTQTPRHKVTEMGQEVTMRCQPILGHNTVFWYRQTMMQGLELLAYFRNRAPLDDSGMPKDRFSAEMPDATLATLKIQPSEPRDSAVYFCASGLGLSYNEQFFGPGTRLTVL.

The V and J genes are TRBV7-6 and TRBJ2-7, with a weak D call TRBD1 (6 bases). Trimming shortened V by 5 bases and J by 4 bases, and 18 bases separated the two germline ends. The CDR3 runs to 15 residues. Per germline, CDR1 SGHVS and CDR2 FNYEAQ. CDR3: CASSDDRRLGYEQYF. The CDR3 DNA sequence: TGTGCCAGCAGCGACGACAGGAGACTTGGGTACGAGCAGTACTTC.

This chain links TRBV5-1 with TRBJ1-1, with TRBD1 as a possible D gene (6 bases). The CDR3 length is 15 residues. Germline CDR1 reads SGHRS; CDR2 reads YFSETQ. The V end was cut by 4 bases, the J end by 4 bases, with 17 bases between. As DNA, the CDR3 is TGCGCCAGCAGCCTTCGTACAGGGTTGGGCACTGAAGCTTTCTTT. This sequence encodes CASSLRTGLGTEAFF.

The rearrangement uses TRBV5-1 and TRBJ2-7; D may be TRBD2 (6 bases). V shed 0 bases and J shed 4 bases, with 11 bases lying between them. From germline, CDR1 is SGHRS and CDR2 YFSETQ. CDR3 length: 14 residues. CDR3 in DNA: TGCGCCAGCAGCTTGGATGGACTACCTTACGAGCAGTACTTC. This translates into CASSLDGLPYEQYF.

J is TRBJ1-2 and V is TRBV7-6; no reliable D call. The CDR3 loop spans 15 amino acids. With 1 base removed from V and 0 bases from J, the gap between germline ends came to 9 bases. Germline CDR1 and CDR2: SGHVS and FNYEAQ. The CDR3 DNA sequence: TGTGCCAGCAGCTTAGGGGCCGAAACTAACTATGGCTACACCTTC. The encoded protein is CASSLGAETNYGYTF.

The chain joins TRBV6-5 to TRBJ1-2; TRBD1 matches at 9 bases. V gave up 6 bases and J gave up 2 bases; unmatched junction bases: 7. The CDR3 covers 15 residues. The germline V gene has CDR1 MNHEY and CDR2 SVGAGI. In DNA, the CDR3 is TGTGCCAGCAGGCGGAGACAGGGGGGAAACTATGGCTACACCTTC. Protein sequence: CASRRRQGGNYGYTF.

V and J are TRBV7-8 and TRBJ2-7, with D possibly TRBD1 on 6 matching bases. With 3 bases removed from V and 6 bases from J, the gap between germline ends came to 18 bases. Germline CDR1 is SGHVS and CDR2 is FQNEAQ. The CDR3 is made up of 15 amino acids. The DNA of the CDR3 is TGTGCCAGCAGCTTTCTTACTCAGGGACAAGGCGAGCAGTACTTC. Translating gives CASSFLTQGQGEQYF.

The chain recombines TRBV30 with TRBJ1-5; unclear D gene. CDR3 size: 14 residues. CDR1 is GTSNPN and CDR2 is SVGIG in the germline V gene (reference sequence). Trimming shortened V by 0 bases and J by 5 bases, and 11 bases separated the two germline ends. The chain's CDR3 is CAWSVKGGYQPQHF. For the CDR3, the DNA is TGTGCCTGGAGTGTTAAGGGAGGGTATCAGCCCCAGCATTTT.

The chain couples TRBV7-8 to TRBJ1-4; D is possibly TRBD1 (5 bases). Deletions cut 5 bases from V and 10 bases from J, with 14 bases between. This CDR3 has 13 residues. CDR1 and CDR2 from the germline V gene are SGHVS and FQNEAQ. The CDR3 reads CASSPQQEGKLFF. The CDR3 coding sequence is TGTGCCAGCAGCCCACAACAGGAAGGAAAACTGTTTTTT.

This sequence joins TRBV25-1 and TRBJ2-5; D is uncertain. V lost 8 bases, J lost 5 bases, and 18 bases lay in between. The germline V gene has CDR1 MGHDK and CDR2 SYGVNS. The CDR3 loop spans 14 amino acids. The CDR3 nucleotides are TGTGCCAGCGGCCGAAATGGGAAGAGGGAGACCCAGTACTTC. Residues: CASGRNGKRETQYF. Looking up the rest from reference TRBV25-1 and TRBJ2-5 gives the full variable domain: EADIYQTPRYLVIGTGKKITLECSQTMGHDKMYWYQQDPGMELHLIHYSYGVNSTEKGDLSSESTVSRIRTEHFPLTLESARPSHTSQYLCASGRNGKRETQYFGPGTRLLVL.

In its sample, this clone was seen a few times. The chain recombines TRBV2 with TRBJ1-4, with D possibly matching TRBD1 (5 bases). This CDR3 contains 13 residues. V was cut by 6 bases and J by 4 bases, with 9 bases left in between. Germline CDR1 SNHLY, CDR2 FYNNEI. The DNA of the CDR3 is TGTGCCAGCAGGACAGCACTTAATGAAAAACTGTTTTTT. Its protein product is CASRTALNEKLFF.

J is TRBJ1-2 and V is TRBV2, with a possible D match to TRBD1 (5 bases). V was shortened by 7 bases and J by 7 bases, with 19 bases between the two germline ends. Germline V CDR1 and CDR2: SNHLY, FYNNEI. The CDR3 covers 14 residues. The CDR3 nucleotides are TGTGCCAGCAACCGGGACTCCATAGAGGCTGGCTACACCTTC. Amino acid sequence: CASNRDSIEAGYTF.

The rearrangement uses TRBV10-3 and TRBJ2-7; 7 nucleotides match TRBD1. Germline values: CDR1 ENHRY, CDR2 SYGVKD. This CDR3 is 14 amino acids long. V shed 10 bases, J shed 0 bases, and the junction held 9 bases outside the gene matches. This chain's CDR3 is CASARGPVSYEQYF. For the CDR3, the DNA is TGTGCCAGCGCAAGGGGGCCAGTCTCCTACGAGCAGTACTTC.

This sequence joins TRBV6-5 and TRBJ2-7; the D is unclear. V was trimmed by 5 bases and J by 3 bases, leaving 11 bases between them. The CDR3 contains 13 residues. Germline V CDR1 and CDR2: MNHEY, SVGAGI. The CDR3 DNA reads TGTGCCAGCAGTGCGCCAAGCGTCTACGAGCAGTACTTC. This translates into CASSAPSVYEQYF.

The chain combines TRBV5-4 with TRBJ2-7, with 9 bases lining up with TRBD1. V lost 5 bases, J lost 4 bases, and 10 bases stayed unmatched. Per the germline V gene, CDR1 is SGHNT and CDR2 is YYREEE (reference sequence). The CDR3 contains 15 residues. CDR3 DNA: TGTGCCAGCAGATTGTCACAGGGGGCGGGTTACGAGCAGTACTTC. Residues: CASRLSQGAGYEQYF.

This sequence joins TRBV30 and TRBJ1-2, with no clear D. Germline V gene data show CDR1 as GTSNPN and CDR2 as SVGIG (reference sequence). The CDR3 consists of 13 residues. The germline V and J ends were trimmed by 0 bases and 3 bases, with 8 bases remaining between them. The CDR3 sequence: CAWSVGLDYGYTF. Written as DNA, the CDR3 is TGTGCCTGGAGTGTTGGATTGGACTATGGCTACACCTTC.

This chain uses TRBV13 with TRBJ2-7; tentative D call: TRBD2 (6 bases). This CDR3 comprises 14 residues. From germline, CDR1 is PRHDT and CDR2 FYEKMQ (reference sequence). V lost 0 bases and J 6 bases, leaving 12 bases between the germline ends. This CDR3 reads CASSLGEGGREQYF. In DNA form, the CDR3 reads TGTGCCAGCAGCTTAGGGGAGGGCGGCCGCGAGCAGTACTTC.

The chain employs TRBV9 and TRBJ2-5, with 7 bases that match TRBD2. Germline CDR1 SGDLS, CDR2 YYNGEE. V was clipped by 4 bases and J by 0 bases; unmatched bases: 6. The CDR3 has 15 residues. In nucleotides, the CDR3 is TGTGCCAGCAGCCCGCGGGGGACCTACCAAGAGACCCAGTACTTC. Its protein product is CASSPRGTYQETQYF.

The chain is built from TRBV15 and TRBJ1-4; D is undetermined. V lost 8 bases, J lost 10 bases, and 17 bases lay in between. CDR1 and CDR2 from the germline V gene are LNHNV and YYDKDF (reference sequence). CDR3 length: 13 amino acids. The CDR3 protein is CATSDGKIGKLFF. CDR3 DNA sequence: TGTGCCACCTCAGATGGCAAAATCGGAAAACTGTTTTTT. Looking up the rest from reference TRBV15 and TRBJ1-4 gives the full variable domain: DAMVIQNPRYQVTQFGKPVTLSCSQTLNHNVMYWYQQKSSQAPKLLFHYYDKDFNNEADTPDNFQSRRPNTSFCFLDIRSPGLGDTAMYLCATSDGKIGKLFFGSGTQLSVL.

The chain employs TRBV19 and TRBJ1-5; TRBD1 matches at 9 bases. This CDR3 has 15 residues. The germline gives CDR1 LNHDA, CDR2 SQIVND (reference sequence). V shed 6 bases, J shed 3 bases, and the junction held 6 bases outside the gene matches. This CDR3 is CASRGQGGNNQPQHF. CDR3 nucleotides: TGTGCCAGTAGGGGACAGGGAGGGAACAATCAGCCCCAGCATTTT.

The chain links TRBV12-5 to TRBJ2-7, with 7 bases fitting TRBD2. CDR1 and CDR2 (germline): LGHNT, FRNRAP. CDR3 size: 13 residues. V was pared by 8 bases and J by 3 bases, with 7 bases of the junction left unmatched. In DNA, the CDR3 is TGTGCTAGTCTACGGGCTAGCGGCTACGAGCAGTACTTC. Amino acid sequence: CASLRASGYEQYF.

The J gene is TRBJ2-1, the V gene TRBV7-9; D gene unclear. The CDR3 sequence is 12 residues long. CDR1 and CDR2 (germline): SEHNR, FQNEAQ (reference sequence). V lost 4 bases to trimming and J lost 9 bases, with 10 bases between them. Here the CDR3 DNA reads TGTGCCAGCAGCTCCGGGTGGGCTGAGCAGTTCTTC. Residues: CASSSGWAEQFF.

The chain combines TRBV6-1 with TRBJ2-1; possibly TRBD2 for D (6 bases). This CDR3 spans 15 amino acids. The V and J ends lost 6 bases and 4 bases respectively, with 16 bases between them. Germline values: CDR1 MNHNS, CDR2 SASEGT. This CDR3 is CASSFRSGPYNEQFF. The CDR3 DNA reads TGTGCCAGCAGCTTTAGGAGCGGGCCTTACAATGAGCAGTTCTTC.

The table lists this clone with a few counts. The chain has TRBV4-1 and TRBJ1-1, with TRBD1 as a possible D gene (6 bases). The CDR3 loop spans 15 amino acids. The ends were cut back, 1 base at V and 1 base at J, with 10 bases in the middle. Germline values: CDR1 MGHRA, CDR2 YSYEKL. The CDR3 sequence is CASSQVSRGNTEAFF. The CDR3 nucleotides read TGCGCCAGCAGCCAAGTCTCCAGGGGGAACACTGAAGCTTTCTTT.